This T cell receptor beta chain was profiled in a study of long-term antiretroviral therapy in people with HIV. Investigators performed immunoSEQ version v3.0 at survey level. The data were produced by immunoSEQ multiplex PCR, yet TCRdb's version contains in-frame clones alone and is incomplete. This sample has about 23,000 clones, with less than 90% found just once. Trimming took 3 bases from V and 1 from J, leaving 3 bases between them. CDR3 length equals 12 residues. CDR1 is SEHNR, CDR2 FQNEAQ, per germline (reference sequence). The material sequenced was unsorted PBMCs, taken 0.4 years after starting antiretroviral therapy. The genes are TRBV7-9 and TRBJ1-1; D gene uncertain. The source is a man in his fifties with HIV. This CDR3 is CASSFGNTEAFF. CDR3 in DNA: TGTGCCAGCAGCTTTGGGAACACTGAAGCTTTCTTT.